This T cell receptor (beta chain) was identified during a study of T-cell reconstitution after alpha-beta-depleted transplantation in children. Study observations and caveats: Among T cells one year after transplant, newly produced cells accounted for most counts and diversity. Reportedly, only several hundred clones from non-depleted graft cells drove alpha-beta T-cell counts at about two months. Several patients had high TCRbeta diversity at day 60; it came from surviving recipient T cells and thymic progenitors.

Construction of the TCRbeta library involved unique molecular identifiers. TCRdb re-called the PCR reads with MiXCR, one entry per CDR3 protein. The table has over 200,000 distinct CDR3 sequences, 11% seen once. This clonotype was recorded many times. What it recognizes is unknown. The sequences come from PBMCs, collected before TCRalphabeta/CD19-depleted stem cell transplant. The sequence was collected from a child under two years old with acute myeloid leukemia, due to receive a stem cell transplant.

The CDR3 DNA is TGTGCCAGCAGTCCGGGACAGGAGAACACTGAAGCTTTCTTT. It translates to CASSPGQENTEAFF. V is TRBV6-4 and J is TRBJ1-1; 8 nucleotides match TRBD1. Losses at the gene ends were 5 bases for V and 1 base for J; bases not matched to a gene: 3. The CDR3 is 14 amino acids. Germline-derived CDR1 and CDR2 are MRHNA and SNTAGT.